This TCR beta chain is from a study of CD8 T cells in ankylosing spondylitis (dated by TCRdb to between 2016 and 2019). Notes on the research overall: The study set out to find disease-linked TCR variants by profiling T cell receptor beta repertoires in ankylosing spondylitis patients and healthy donors. The full study cohort was made up of under 30 ankylosing spondylitis patients and around 100 healthy donors. Peripheral blood was sampled, and synovial fluid was additionally collected from ankylosing spondylitis patients.

Deletion took 7 bases off V and 10 bases off J, with a span of 21 bases between the germline ends. Counted from cysteine to phenylalanine, this CDR3 has 14 amino acids. Here the CDR3 DNA is all that survives: 42 bases in frame from base 1. CDR1 and CDR2 were assigned from the germline V gene as MDHEN and SYDVKM. The paper's findings and limits, for the study overall: Some of the motif variants had been reported before in the synovial fluid and blood of reactive arthritis patients, a finding that suggests common disease-initiation mechanisms. Significant enrichment of the disease-linked clones was reported in matched synovial fluid samples from ankylosing spondylitis patients. A TCR beta motif of about 8 highly homologous amino acid variants appeared characteristic of blood from ankylosing spondylitis patients. A CD8+ phenotype was shown by the disease-linked clones, which were found at relatively low frequencies in peripheral blood.

Synovial fluid samples were matched to blood samples from the same ankylosing spondylitis patients. This clonotype was recorded at least ten times. Its specific antigen is unknown. The sample holds no much larger clone one base away, and base qualities are not on file. The run used an Illumina HiSeq 2500. Quantitative 5'-RACE with molecular barcodes was used to prepare TCR beta libraries. As for the original processing: To identify disease-linked TCR variants, a new computational method was used, one built on a probabilistic model of VDJ rearrangement. TCRdb cleaned the public reads at Q25 with fastp, built clones with MiXCR and kept in-frame beta chains. Entries are consolidated by CDR3 protein sequence, retaining the most common genes and DNA. The V and J calls, along with clone size, are taken from TCRdb and not from the paper's own processing. The sample includes some 140,000 distinct CDR3 sequences, with roughly 8.8% observed a single time. The top ten hold 6% to 8% of the sample.

The chain was built from TRBV28 and TRBJ2-3; the best D guess is TRBD2, with 7 bases matching. Sample: synovial fluid, either unsorted or a sorted T cell fraction (not recorded which). This TCR derives from a male donor with ankylosing spondylitis. CDR3 region: CASKRRGGPPAQYF. The DNA sequence reads TGTGCCAGCAAAAGGAGGGGGGGCCCCCCCGCGCAGTATTTT.